A selection of T cell receptor beta chains follows, all from one sample in a study of cytomegalovirus exposure and HLA in healthy donors. The method was immunoSEQ multiplex PCR; TCRdb's version includes in-frame clones alone and lacks a portion of them. This sample has 40,000 or so clones, with 60% to 80% found just once. Sample: PBMCs. The receptors stem from a man aged 30-40 years in good health and CMV-seronegative. Both conserved end residues are part of each CDR3. D genes are given only for firm matches. Clone size, where shown, is once, few, many, or a class for clones that have expanded.

v_gene	abundance	j_gene	d_gene	len	CDR3aa	CDR3nt
TRBV7-2	NA	TRBJ2-1	NA	16	CASSRGRVSSYNEQFF	TGTGCCAGCAGCCGTGGCAGGGTTTCCTCCTACAATGAGCAGTTCTTC
TRBV2	few	TRBJ2-7	NA	14	CASSDTQGFYEQYF	TGTGCCAGCAGTGATACGCAGGGGTTCTACGAGCAGTACTTC
TRBV28	NA	TRBJ1-1	TRBD1	15	CASSTLGQGFTEAFF	TGTGCCAGCAGTACTCTAGGACAGGGTTTCACTGAAGCTTTCTTT
TRBV5-5	NA	TRBJ1-2	NA	13	CASSLAAARDYTF	TGTGCCAGCAGCTTGGCGGCAGCTCGGGACTACACCTTC
TRBV5-1	NA	TRBJ1-4	TRBD1	14	CASSPGTVNEKLFF	TGCGCCAGCAGCCCCGGGACAGTAAATGAAAAACTGTTTTTT
TRBV5-1	once	TRBJ1-1	TRBD1	15	CASSFWTGAPIEAFF	TGCGCCAGCAGCTTTTGGACAGGGGCTCCGATTGAAGCTTTCTTT
TRBV7-2	NA	TRBJ2-4	TRBD2	18	CASSLTSGRAFFKNIQYF	TGTGCCAGCAGCCTAACTAGCGGGAGGGCCTTCTTCAAAAACATTCAGTACTTC
TRBV29-1	NA	TRBJ2-1	TRBD1	13	CSLDRSSHNEQFF	TGCAGCCTGGACAGGAGCTCCCACAATGAGCAGTTCTTC
TRBV7-3	NA	TRBJ2-2	NA	14	CASSSQRYTGELFF	TGTGCCAGCAGCTCACAGAGATACACCGGGGAGCTGTTTTTT
TRBV6-4	NA	TRBJ2-2	NA	15	CASMNQVGDTGELFF	TGTGCCAGCATGAATCAGGTCGGGGACACCGGGGAGCTGTTTTTT